The source of this T cell receptor (beta chain) is a study of T-cell memory formation after mild COVID-19. For the study at large: In these data, TCR clusters were largely donor specific.

Study-wide results and limits: A second wave expanding day 15 to 37 was CD4+-biased; contracting clones were balanced. Researchers report contracting CD4+ clones mostly in CM and EM, with CD8+ clones in EMRA.

Germline CDR1 reads LGHNA; CDR2 reads YSLEER. The CDR3 spans 15 residues. V was cut by 3 bases and J by 0 bases, with 9 bases left in between. This clonotype has more than one count but fewer than ten. No antigen is known for it. 5'RACE with constant-segment primers built TCRalpha and TCRbeta cDNA libraries with UMIs. TCRdb redid the calling of the 5' RACE reads with MiXCR, one entry per CDR3 protein. The data show 300,000 to 350,000 distinct CDR3 sequences, 10% to 15% seen once. This TCR came from a man between 18 and 35 years old who had mild COVID-19 (a few samples of this study predate the infection). Cell type and time point are not known. The J gene is TRBJ1-3, the V gene TRBV4-3; D is unclear. Material for sequencing was PBMCs or a T cell subset sorted from them (not recorded which). The CDR3 reads CASSQLGSSGNTIYF. The CDR3 region has the DNA TGCGCCAGCAGCCAGCTAGGGAGCTCTGGAAACACCATATATTTT.